Shown below are 13 T cell receptor beta chains from a single sample sequenced in a study of blood T cell repertoires in COVID-19. Measured with immunoSEQ multiplex PCR; TCRdb has only the in-frame clones, and not every one. The sample lists about 60,000 clones, around 85% occurring once. Sequencing was performed on peripheral blood. The receptors derive from a man aged 35-49 years with acute or convalescent COVID-19.

The chain uses TRBV7-3 and TRBJ1-3; possible D gene TRBD1, 5 bases. Germline CDR1 reads SGHTA; CDR2 reads FQGTGA. V lost 0 bases and J lost 1, with 7 bases in between. This CDR3 is built from 15 residues. In DNA form, the CDR3 reads TGTGCCAGCAGCTTAACCCCAGGGTCTGGAAACACCATATATTTT. Translating it yields CASSLTPGSGNTIYF.

In its sample, this clone was seen once. The same CDR3 is also encoded by other DNA sequences in this sample. CDR3 DNA sequence: TGCGCCAGCAGTGAGTCAGGGGGGGGCACTGAAGCTTTCTTT. It encodes CASSESGGGTEAFF. The rearrangement joins TRBV10-1 to TRBJ1-1; maybe TRBD1 (6 bases). The CDR3 runs 14 residues. Trimming cost V 0 bases and J 4 bases, with 9 bases left between them. CDR1 and CDR2 from the germline V gene are WNHNN and SYGVQD (reference sequence).

This chain connects TRBV7-2 to TRBJ1-1; weak D call: TRBD1 (6 bases). Trimming left V 6 bases short and J 3 bases short, with 11 bases between. The CDR3 extends over 13 amino acids. CDR1 is SGHTA, CDR2 FQGNSA, per germline. The CDR3 bases are TGTGCCAGCAGTATAGGGGGGGACACTGAAGCTTTCTTT. Protein product: CASSIGGDTEAFF.

The rearrangement links TRBV7-2 to TRBJ2-1, with TRBD2 matching over 8 bases. Germline V CDR1 and CDR2: SGHTA, FQGNSA. The CDR3 runs to 13 residues. Losses at the gene ends were 9 bases for V and 4 bases for J; bases not matched to a gene: 5. The CDR3 region is CASSGALYNEQFF. DNA of the CDR3: TGTGCCAGTAGCGGGGCCCTGTACAATGAGCAGTTCTTC.

The genes are TRBV7-3 and TRBJ1-1; D might be TRBD1 (5 bases). Germline CDR1 and CDR2: SGHTA and FQGTGA. Trimming stripped 6 bases from V and 1 base from J, with 9 bases between. CDR3 length equals 13 residues. This chain's CDR3 is CASRVTGNTEAFF. CDR3 in DNA: TGTGCCAGCAGGGTAACAGGGAACACTGAAGCTTTCTTT. Full variable domain (outside the CDR3, taken from reference TRBV7-3 and TRBJ1-1): GAGVSQTPSNKVTEKGKYVELRCDPISGHTALYWYRQSLGQGPEFLIYFQGTGAADDSGLPNDRFFAVRPEGSVSTLKIQRTERGDSAVYLCASRVTGNTEAFFGQGTRLTVV.

V and J are TRBV5-1 and TRBJ2-1, with D perhaps TRBD1 (6 bases). Germline values: CDR1 SGHRS, CDR2 YFSETQ. The CDR3 is made up of 16 amino acids. The V gene lost 0 bases and the J gene lost 4 bases, with 14 bases spanning the gap. The CDR3 DNA is TGCGCCAGCAGCTTGGTAACAGGGTGGGGATACAATGAGCAGTTCTTC. Translating it yields CASSLVTGWGYNEQFF.

The chain has TRBV3-1 (or the pseudogene TRBV3-2) and TRBJ2-5, with TRBD1 matching over 8 bases. V gave up 1 base and J gave up 4 bases; unmatched junction bases: 2. Looked up from germline, CDR1 is LGHDT and CDR2 is YNNKEL (reference sequence). The CDR3 spans 14 residues. CDR3 sequence: CASSQGGTGETQYF. The CDR3 DNA sequence: TGTGCCAGCAGCCAAGGGGGGACAGGAGAGACCCAGTACTTC.

The rearrangement joins TRBV12-5 to TRBJ1-5; possibly TRBD1 for D (6 bases). Germline CDR1 LGHNT, CDR2 FRNRAP. V shed 3 bases and J shed 7 bases, with 16 bases lying between them. The CDR3 has 15 residues. CDR3 sequence: CASGFPPGGPQPQHF. The CDR3 region has the DNA TGTGCTAGTGGTTTCCCGCCGGGGGGCCCCCAGCCCCAGCATTTT.

The chain recombines TRBV5-8 with TRBJ1-5, with 8 bases fitting TRBD1. Germline assignment: CDR1 SGHTS and CDR2 YDEGEE. Trimming took 9 bases from V and 1 from J; bases not matched to a gene: 9. The length of the CDR3 is 15 residues. The CDR3 DNA reads TGTGCCACCATCCAGGGGGCGAACAGCAATCAGCCCCAGCATTTT. Its translation is CATIQGANSNQPQHF.

As for this clone: A junction end diverges from the germline sequence, so it may reflect a read error. This chain uses TRBV29-1 with TRBJ1-1; 8 nucleotides match TRBD1. This CDR3 contains 14 residues. Germline CDR1 SQVTM, CDR2 ANQGSEA. This chain's CDR3 is CSVKDRTGSTEAFF. In DNA, the CDR3 is TGCAGCGTTAAAGACCGGACAGGGAGCACTGAAGCTTTCTTT.

V gene TRBV30 combines with J gene TRBJ1-3; D gene ambiguous. V lost 2 bases and J lost 2, with 10 bases in between. Per germline, CDR1 GTSNPN and CDR2 SVGIG (reference sequence). The CDR3 has 14 amino acids. Here the CDR3 DNA reads TGTGCCTGGAGTCCCAGGACTCCTGGAAACACCATATATTTT. This sequence encodes CAWSPRTPGNTIYF.

The chain carries TRBV19 and TRBJ1-3; 8 bases fit TRBD1. Germline V gene data show CDR1 as LNHDA and CDR2 as SQIVND (reference sequence). The CDR3 totals 14 residues. The V and J ends lost 5 bases and 8 bases, in that order; junction bases with no gene match: 8. CDR3 DNA sequence: TGTGCCAGTAGTCCTACAGGGGGGTTTTACACCATATATTTT. As protein: CASSPTGGFYTIYF.

The CDR3: CASSPETGQGARGYTF. The CDR3 nucleotides are TGTGCCAGCAGTCCCGAGACGGGACAGGGGGCGCGAGGCTACACCTTC. V is TRBV28 and J is TRBJ1-2, with 12 bases that match TRBD1. V shed 5 bases, J shed 8 bases, and the junction held 12 bases outside the gene matches. This CDR3 is 16 amino acids long. Germline CDR1 is MDHEN and CDR2 is SYDVKM.